This T cell receptor beta chain was profiled in a study of blood T cell repertoires in COVID-19. Overall study: PBMCs, B-cell-depleted T cells, or T cells were the source of the cDNA or gDNA that made up the material.

CDR1 and CDR2 from the germline V gene are SEHNR and FQNEAQ (reference sequence). CDR3 length: 14 residues. Trimming shortened V by 4 bases and J by 1 base, and 9 bases separated the two germline ends. Per the authors' pipeline: Estimation of nucleated cell counts relied on the amplification of reference gene primers. Repertoires were generated with immunoSEQ multiplex PCR, while TCRdb's copy carries only in-frame clones and drops some. Clone size and the V and J calls come from that table; the DNA yielded D and trimming. The sample has 350,000 to 400,000 clones, roughly 92% seen once. The specimen was PBMCs or T cells enriched from blood (not recorded which). The V gene is TRBV7-9, the J gene TRBJ2-3; D gene ambiguous. This clonotype originated in a woman between 40 and 55 years old who had been exposed to COVID-19. The CDR3 DNA sequence: TGTGCCAGCAGCTCAGGATGGGGCACAGATACGCAGTATTTT. It yields the protein CASSSGWGTDTQYF.